These 10 T cell receptor beta chains came from one sample sequenced in a study of post-analysis software for immune sequencing data. Study-level findings and limits: Roughly five TRBV segments were more frequent in patients than controls; TRBV5-6, TRBV5-1 and TRBV20-1 belonged to this group.

Which antigens these TCRs recognize remains unknown. Prepared TCR beta cDNA libraries contained unique molecular identifiers. TCRdb re-called the PCR reads with MiXCR, one entry per CDR3 protein. The sample consists of about 540,000 distinct CDR3 sequences, 34% of them appearing once. The sequenced sample was blood. All receptors come from a girl between 2 and 17 years old with multiple sclerosis.

The chain couples TRBV20-1 to TRBJ2-1; 7 nucleotides agree with TRBD1. Germline lookup yields CDR1 DFQATT and CDR2 SNEGSKA (reference sequence). The CDR3 contains 15 residues. V lost 1 base to trimming and J lost 8 bases; unmatched junction nucleotides: 11. CDR3 DNA: TGCAGTGCTAGAGGGAAGACAGGGAGAATATATGAGCAGTTCTTC. Protein product: CSARGKTGRIYEQFF.

This chain connects TRBV11-2 to TRBJ1-1; 7 nucleotides agree with TRBD1. The V and J ends lost 5 bases and 3 bases, in that order; junction bases with no gene match: 6. The CDR3 sequence is 14 residues long. CDR1 is SGHAT and CDR2 is FQNNGV in the germline V gene. The CDR3 DNA reads TGTGCCAGCAGCCAACAACAGGGGTACACTGAAGCTTTCTTT. This gives the protein CASSQQQGYTEAFF. The whole variable domain, remainder taken from reference TRBV11-2 and TRBJ1-1, is EAGVAQSPRYKIIEKRQSVAFWCNPISGHATLYWYQQILGQGPKLLIQFQNNGVVDDSQLPKDRFSAERLKGVDSTLKIQPAKLEDSAVYLCASSQQQGYTEAFFGQGTRLTVV.

The rearrangement joins TRBV29-1 to TRBJ2-7; TRBD1 is a possible D gene (6 bases). CDR1 is SQVTM and CDR2 is ANQGSEA in the germline V gene. V was cut by 1 base and J by 7 bases, with 17 bases left in between. CDR3 length: 14 amino acids. The CDR3 loop is CSVEGSGALREQYF. CDR3 in DNA: TGCAGCGTTGAAGGGTCAGGGGCCCTGAGGGAGCAGTACTTC.

This clonotype was counted a few times. The chain links TRBV4-1 to TRBJ1-1; TRBD1 might be the D (5 bases). With 3 bases removed from V and 7 bases from J, the gap between germline ends came to 12 bases. CDR1 is MGHRA, CDR2 YSYEKL, per germline. CDR3 length: 13 amino acids. The CDR3 loop reads CASSQPGRGEAFF. The CDR3 nucleotides read TGCGCCAGCAGCCAGCCTGGGAGGGGTGAAGCTTTCTTT.

The chain has TRBV6-5 and TRBJ2-2, with D maybe TRBD2 (6 bases). Per germline, CDR1 MNHEY and CDR2 SVGAGI. V gave up 2 bases and J gave up 5 bases, with 12 bases separating them. This CDR3 contains 15 residues. CDR3 protein: CASSYRGTVTGELFF. In DNA, the CDR3 is TGTGCCAGCAGTTACCGGGGGACGGTTACCGGGGAGCTGTTTTTT.

With regard to this clonotype: At one end the junction does not follow the germline gene, possibly because of a read error. In DNA form, the CDR3 reads TGTGCCAGCAGCTTGGTGTCAGAAACTAACTATGGCTGCACCTTC. Residues: CASSLVSETNYGCTF. The chain couples TRBV5-6 to TRBJ1-2, with unresolved D. The germline V gene has CDR1 SGHDT and CDR2 YYEEEE. The length of the CDR3 is 15 residues.

This clonotype was counted at least ten times. At one boundary the junction diverges from the germline segment, which might be a read error. The chain recombines TRBV5-1 with TRBJ1-2; D call uncertain. The length of the CDR3 is 13 residues. CDR1 is SGHRS and CDR2 is YFSETQ in the germline V gene. CDR3 sequence: CASSLEGGYGYTF. For the CDR3, the DNA is TGTGCCAGCAGTTTAGAAGGAGGCTACGGCTACACCTTC.

This clonotype was observed many times. The chain employs TRBV5-1 and TRBJ2-5; D is possibly TRBD2 (7 bases). With 4 bases removed from V and 3 bases from J, the gap between germline ends came to 16 bases. This CDR3 comprises 15 residues. Per the germline V gene, CDR1 is SGHRS and CDR2 is YFSETQ. CDR3 in amino acids: CASSVGGGAEETQYF. The CDR3 DNA is TGCGCCAGCAGCGTCGGCGGGGGCGCCGAAGAGACCCAGTACTTC. The full variable domain, completed using reference TRBV5-1 and TRBJ2-5, is KAGVTQTPRYLIKTRGQQVTLSCSPISGHRSVSWYQQTPGQGLQFLFEYFSETQRNKGNFPGRFSGRQFSNSRSEMNVSTLELGDSALYLCASSVGGGAEETQYFGPGTRLLVL.

This clonotype was detected a few times. The rearrangement uses TRBV20-1 and TRBJ2-3, with 8 bases matching TRBD1. Per germline, CDR1 DFQATT and CDR2 SNEGSKA (reference sequence). Unmatched junction bases numbered 17, after V lost 7 bases and J lost 5 bases. The CDR3 contains 16 residues. DNA for the CDR3: TGCAGTGTTCAGTTATTCGGACAGGGTTCAGAAGATACGCAGTATTTT. Translating it yields CSVQLFGQGSEDTQYF.

This clonotype has only a few counts. V gene TRBV5-6 combines with J gene TRBJ2-1; 11 nucleotides match TRBD2. V lost 5 bases and J lost 5; bases outside the gene matches: 6. The CDR3 extends over 15 amino acids. Per germline, CDR1 SGHDT and CDR2 YYEEEE. Here the CDR3 DNA reads TGTGCCAGCAGTCAATGGGGACTAGCGGACAATGAGCAGTTCTTC. It yields the protein CASSQWGLADNEQFF. Full variable domain (outside the CDR3, taken from reference TRBV5-6 and TRBJ2-1): DAGVTQSPTHLIKTRGQQVTLRCSPKSGHDTVSWYQQALGQGPQFIFQYYEEEERQRGNFPDRFSGHQFPNYSSELNVNALLLGDSALYLCASSQWGLADNEQFFGPGTRLTVL.